These 23 T cell receptor beta chains were all obtained from the same sample, sequenced in a study of T cells in Graves' hyperthyroidism and ophthalmopathy. TCR beta CDR3 regions were amplified from RNA. The HTBI primer set was used in a first-round RT-PCR of the TCR CDR3. TCRdb re-called the multiplex PCR reads through MiXCR, storing one row per CDR3 protein. The sample contains under 650,000 distinct CDR3 sequences, 15% to 20% of which appear only once. The sequenced sample consisted of blood. The origin of the receptors is a woman in her twenties or thirties with Graves' hyperthyroidism.

This chain links TRBV11-3 with TRBJ2-5, with no clear D. Trimming took 2 bases from V and 2 from J, leaving 6 bases between them. Germline V gene lookup returns CDR1 SGHNT and CDR2 YENEEA. The CDR3 covers 13 residues. The CDR3 region has the DNA TGTGCCAGCAGCTTAACTATACAAGAGACCCAGTACTTC. Its protein is CASSLTIQETQYF.

The gene calls are TRBV20-1 and TRBJ2-1; D may be TRBD2 (6 bases). V lost 0 bases and J lost 4, with 16 bases in between. Per the germline V gene, CDR1 is DFQATT and CDR2 is SNEGSKA (reference sequence). The CDR3 totals 16 residues. The CDR3 coding sequence is TGCAGTGCTAGAGATGGGCGGGGAAGCGTTTACAATGAGCAGTTCTTC. Protein product: CSARDGRGSVYNEQFF.

This clonotype was detected many times. The chain has TRBV20-1 and TRBJ2-7; TRBD2 might be the D (5 bases). Germline lookup yields CDR1 DFQATT and CDR2 SNEGSKA (reference sequence). This CDR3 has 13 amino acids. Trimming shortened V by 6 bases and J by 4 bases, and 16 bases separated the two germline ends. The DNA of the CDR3 is TGCAGTGCCACACCGGGGTTGGTATACGAGCAGTACTTC. This translates into CSATPGLVYEQYF.

The sample holds many counts of this clonotype. This rearrangement joins TRBV7-9 to TRBJ2-5; 7 positions match TRBD1. Germline values: CDR1 SEHNR, CDR2 FQNEAQ (reference sequence). This CDR3 comprises 14 residues. Trimming at V came to 5 bases and at J to 4 bases, leaving 7 bases not matched to a gene. Written as DNA, the CDR3 is TGTGCCAGCAGCCGCGACAGGGCAGGAGAGACCCAGTACTTC. Its protein product is CASSRDRAGETQYF.

This clonotype was seen ten or more times. The rearrangement links TRBV28 to TRBJ2-7, with 11 bases identical to TRBD1. Per germline, CDR1 MDHEN and CDR2 SYDVKM. The CDR3 extends over 15 amino acids. J was trimmed by 5 bases and V by 8 bases; bases with no gene match: 11. CDR3 DNA sequence: TGTGCCAGCGTGGATCTCTGGACAGGGGGCAACGAGCAGTACTTC. Translation: CASVDLWTGGNEQYF.

This clonotype was observed a handful of times. V usage is TRBV19 and J usage is TRBJ2-4, with D tentatively TRBD1 or TRBD2 (5 bases each). Trimming left V 9 bases short and J 8 bases short, with 17 bases between. CDR1 is LNHDA and CDR2 is SQIVND in the germline V gene (reference sequence). The CDR3 loop spans 13 amino acids. The CDR3 nucleotides read TGTGCCAGCACCTCTCGGGACGTAGACATTCAGTACTTC. Its translation: CASTSRDVDIQYF.

Here the CDR3 reads CASRPRAFYEQYF. The CDR3 DNA reads TGTGCCAGCAGGCCTCGCGCCTTCTACGAGCAGTACTTC. The V gene is TRBV28, the J gene TRBJ2-7; D remains ambiguous. The germline V gene encodes CDR1 MDHEN and CDR2 SYDVKM. Trimming took off 6 bases at V and 3 bases at J, with 12 bases between the two ends. There are 13 residues in the CDR3.

This clonotype was picked up many times. The chain couples TRBV20-1 to TRBJ1-1; 7 nucleotides line up with TRBD1. Germline CDR1 and CDR2: DFQATT and SNEGSKA (reference sequence). CDR3 length: 11 residues. CDR3 in DNA: TGCAGGGCGAACAGGGGCACTGAAGCTTTCTTT. Encoded protein: CRANRGTEAFF.

This clonotype has ten or more counts. The V call is TRBV15, the J call TRBJ2-1, with D perhaps matching TRBD2 (5 bases). The V end was cut by 0 bases, the J end by 8 bases, with 26 bases between. The germline gives CDR1 LNHNV, CDR2 YYDKDF (reference sequence). The CDR3 length is 19 residues. The CDR3: CATSRDLRGRTGNFDEQFF. The CDR3, as DNA: TGTGCCACCAGCAGAGATTTAAGAGGCCGCACGGGGAATTTCGATGAGCAGTTCTTC.

This sequence joins TRBV2 and TRBJ2-4; D remains unclear. V was shortened by 3 bases and J by 9 bases, with 15 bases between the two germline ends. Germline CDR1 reads SNHLY; CDR2 reads FYNNEI. CDR3 length: 14 amino acids. The CDR3 DNA reads as TGTGCCAGCAGTGAGGTTCCTGAAGGGCTCATTCAGTACTTC. It yields the protein CASSEVPEGLIQYF.

There are many counts of this clonotype. V is TRBV2 and J is TRBJ2-1; 7 positions match TRBD1. This CDR3 has 15 residues. Germline trimming cut 8 bases from V and 5 bases from J; bases unmatched to any gene: 12. Germline V gene sequence: CDR1 SNHLY, CDR2 FYNNEI. CDR3 sequence reads: CASQKRDSGDNEQFF. CDR3 in DNA: TGTGCCAGCCAAAAGAGGGACAGCGGTGACAATGAGCAGTTCTTC.

This clonotype has a count of ten or more. V usage is TRBV5-1 and J usage is TRBJ2-3; tentative D call: TRBD1 (6 bases). CDR3 size: 15 residues. Germline loops: CDR1 SGHRS, CDR2 YFSETQ. V was clipped by 4 bases and J by 0 bases, with 12 bases between them. CDR3 in amino acids: CASSLRTASTDTQYF. CDR3 coding DNA: TGCGCCAGCAGCCTGCGGACAGCTAGCACAGATACGCAGTATTTT.

The chain couples TRBV12-3 or TRBV12-4 to TRBJ1-3; D gene ambiguous. This CDR3 has 14 residues. Trimming stripped 6 bases from V and 2 bases from J, with 11 bases between. The CDR3 protein is CASRPIFTGNTIYF. In nucleotides, the CDR3 is TGTGCCAGCAGGCCAATTTTCACTGGAAACACCATATATTTT.

V usage is TRBV5-6 and J usage is TRBJ2-4; possibly TRBD1 for D (6 bases). V dropped 0 bases and J dropped 2 bases, with 15 bases sitting between them. The CDR3 extends over 17 amino acids. The V gene's germline CDR1 is SGHDT and CDR2 YYEEEE. The CDR3 region is CASSLVGGQGSKNIQYF. As DNA, the CDR3 is TGTGCCAGCAGCTTGGTAGGGGGTCAGGGATCCAAAAACATTCAGTACTTC. Looking up the rest from reference TRBV5-6 and TRBJ2-4 gives the full variable domain: DAGVTQSPTHLIKTRGQQVTLRCSPKSGHDTVSWYQQALGQGPQFIFQYYEEEERQRGNFPDRFSGHQFPNYSSELNVNALLLGDSALYLCASSLVGGQGSKNIQYFGAGTRLSVL.

The table lists this clonotype with many counts. The chain links TRBV28 to TRBJ1-6; 8 bases fit TRBD1. Germline V CDR1 and CDR2: MDHEN, SYDVKM. V lost 6 bases to trimming and J lost 14 bases; unmatched junction nucleotides: 18. The CDR3 loop spans 16 amino acids. The chain's CDR3 is CASSPPHRGRPFALHF. For the CDR3, the DNA is TGTGCCAGCAGCCCCCCTCACAGGGGGAGACCCTTTGCCCTCCACTTT. The complete variable domain, with remaining parts taken from reference TRBV28 and TRBJ1-6, reads DVKVTQSSRYLVKRTGEKVFLECVQDMDHENMFWYRQDPGLGLRLIYFSYDVKMKEKGDIPEGYSVSREKKERFSLILESASTNQTSMYLCASSPPHRGRPFALHFGNGTRLTVT.

The chain couples TRBV2 to TRBJ2-5, with 13 bases lining up with TRBD2. CDR1 is SNHLY, CDR2 FYNNEI, per germline. This CDR3 region has 16 residues. J was trimmed by 5 bases and V by 6 bases; bases with no gene match: 9. The CDR3 DNA reads TGTGCCAGCAGCTCAAGGACTAGCGGGAGAGGGGAGACCCAGTACTTC. Amino acids: CASSSRTSGRGETQYF.

This clonotype was counted between two and nine times. The rearrangement uses TRBV30 and TRBJ2-7, with a weak D call TRBD1 (5 bases). This CDR3 has 13 amino acids. The germline CDR1 and CDR2 sequences are GTSNPN and SVGIG (reference sequence). Trimming left V 5 bases short and J 4 bases short, with 15 bases between. The CDR3 DNA reads TGTGCCTGGGGAGCGTCAGGGATATACGAGCAGTACTTC. As protein: CAWGASGIYEQYF.

Ten or more counts support this clonotype. This chain links TRBV20-1 with TRBJ2-5; possible D gene TRBD2, 5 bases. This CDR3 has 18 residues. Per germline, CDR1 DFQATT and CDR2 SNEGSKA (reference sequence). V lost 5 bases to trimming and J lost 1 base, with 26 bases between them. DNA of the CDR3: TGCAGTGCTCCCGGTCTAGCTCGTAAGACGACCCCCCAAGAGACCCAGTACTTC. Translation: CSAPGLARKTTPQETQYF.

This chain joins TRBV6-2 or TRBV6-3 and TRBJ2-7; 8 nucleotides match TRBD2. J gave up 2 bases and V 7 bases, and 7 bases lay outside the gene matches. The CDR3 has 14 residues. Germline-derived CDR1 and CDR2 are MNHEY and SVGEGT. CDR3 DNA: TGTGCCAGCATTCGCGGGAGGTCTCCCTACGAGCAGTACTTC. This encodes CASIRGRSPYEQYF.

This clonotype was detected many times. This chain's CDR3 is CASSFKQGGPVQFF. The CDR3 coding sequence is TGTGCCAGCAGCTTTAAACAGGGGGGACCGGTGCAGTTCTTC. This chain links TRBV11-2 with TRBJ2-1; 8 bases align to TRBD1. Per germline, CDR1 SGHAT and CDR2 FQNNGV. With 3 bases clipped from V and 12 bases from J, the junction kept 10 bases outside the gene matches. The CDR3 is made up of 14 amino acids.

This clonotype was counted a few times. This sequence joins TRBV9 and TRBJ2-3; D is unresolved. This CDR3 spans 13 amino acids. The germline V and J ends were trimmed by 0 bases and 4 bases, with 6 bases remaining between them. Germline lookup yields CDR1 SGDLS and CDR2 YYNGEE. The chain's CDR3 is CASSVASPDTQYF. The CDR3 DNA reads TGTGCCAGCAGCGTAGCGTCTCCAGATACGCAGTATTTT.

This clonotype was observed at least ten times. The chain recombines TRBV28 with TRBJ1-2; perhaps TRBD1 as D (6 bases). V lost 4 bases, J lost 7 bases, and 22 bases lay in between. This CDR3 is 16 amino acids long. CDR1 and CDR2 from the germline V gene are MDHEN and SYDVKM. The CDR3 sequence: CASSSPNSWTAGGYTF. In nucleotides, the CDR3 is TGTGCCAGCAGTTCCCCTAATTCATGGACAGCTGGTGGCTACACCTTC.

The chain joins TRBV4-1 to TRBJ1-2; D is uncertain. The V gene's germline CDR1 is MGHRA and CDR2 YSYEKL. This CDR3 region has 14 residues. Trimming removed 6 bases at V and 8 bases at J, with 19 bases between. The CDR3 coding sequence is TGCGCCAGCAGACCCGACGGAGTACCCAGGGGCTACACCTTC. Its protein is CASRPDGVPRGYTF.